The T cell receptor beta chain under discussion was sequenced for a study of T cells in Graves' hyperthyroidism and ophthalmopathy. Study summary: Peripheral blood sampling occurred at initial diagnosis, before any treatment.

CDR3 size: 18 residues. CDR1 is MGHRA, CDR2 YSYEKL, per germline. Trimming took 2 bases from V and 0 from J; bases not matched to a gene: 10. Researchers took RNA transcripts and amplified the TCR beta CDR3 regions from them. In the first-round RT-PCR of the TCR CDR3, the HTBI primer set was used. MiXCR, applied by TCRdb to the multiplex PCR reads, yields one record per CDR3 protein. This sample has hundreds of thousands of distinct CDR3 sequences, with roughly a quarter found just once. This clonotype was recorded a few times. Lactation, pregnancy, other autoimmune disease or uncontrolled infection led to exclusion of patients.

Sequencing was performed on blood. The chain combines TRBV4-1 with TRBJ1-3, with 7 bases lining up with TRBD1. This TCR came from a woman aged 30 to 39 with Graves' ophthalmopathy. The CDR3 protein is CASSQTGQKLNSGNTIYF. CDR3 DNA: TGCGCCAGCAGCCAAACGGGACAGAAGCTTAACTCTGGAAACACCATATATTTT.